Following are 22 T cell receptor beta chains from one sample sequenced in a study of T cell responses to AZD1222 COVID-19 vaccine. Generated by immunoSEQ multiplex PCR, the TCRdb table keeps only in-frame clones and is missing some. In the table there are about 17,000 clones, about 80% of which are singletons. The sample was peripheral blood, taken 28 days after the second AZD1222 dose. Receptors originate from an adult who received the AZD1222 COVID-19 vaccine.

This clone came up a few times. The rearrangement links TRBV5-1 to TRBJ2-3, with 7 bases aligning to TRBD2. V lost 3 bases to trimming and J lost 2 bases; unmatched junction nucleotides: 3. This CDR3 comprises 14 residues. Looked up from germline, CDR1 is SGHRS and CDR2 is YFSETQ. CDR3 DNA: TGCGCCAGCAGCTCTAGCGGCTACACAGATACGCAGTATTTT. Protein sequence: CASSSSGYTDTQYF.

The chain combines TRBV6-5 with TRBJ2-7, with D hard to call. This CDR3 has 13 amino acids. Per germline, CDR1 MNHEY and CDR2 SVGAGI. The germline V and J ends were trimmed by 8 bases and 3 bases, with 14 bases remaining between them. The CDR3 nucleotides read TGTGCCAGCCGGTTAACGCCCGACTACGAGCAGTACTTC. Its translation: CASRLTPDYEQYF.

V and J are TRBV7-8 and TRBJ2-7; TRBD2 matches at 8 bases. V dropped 0 bases and J dropped 0; count of bases not matched to a gene: 10. The germline V gene has CDR1 SGHVS and CDR2 FQNEAQ. The CDR3 contains 18 residues. This CDR3 is CASSLAPRGTSFSYEQYF. CDR3 coding DNA: TGTGCCAGCAGCTTAGCCCCTCGCGGGACTAGTTTCTCCTACGAGCAGTACTTC.

The chain joins TRBV4-3 to TRBJ1-2; 7 nucleotides agree with TRBD1. Germline CDR1 and CDR2: LGHNA and YSLEER. The CDR3 is 15 amino acids. With V trimmed by 0 bases and J by 4 bases, 5 bases remained unmatched. CDR3 nucleotides: TGCGCCAGCAGCCAAGAGACAGGGCGAGGCTATGGCTACACCTTC. Protein product: CASSQETGRGYGYTF.

V and J are TRBV7-9 and TRBJ2-3; possible D gene TRBD2, 6 bases. This CDR3 is built from 15 residues. Germline values: CDR1 SEHNR, CDR2 FQNEAQ (reference sequence). The V end lost 1 base, the J end lost 3 bases, and 11 bases lay between the germline ends. CDR3 nucleotides: TGTGCCAGCAGCTTAGTGAGGCTAGCGACAGATACGCAGTATTTT. Protein: CASSLVRLATDTQYF.

The rearrangement uses TRBV18 and TRBJ2-5; D might be TRBD1 or TRBD2, each matching 6 bases. Germline V CDR1 and CDR2: KGHSH, LQKENI. The CDR3 is 15 amino acids. Trimming removed 3 bases at V and 3 bases at J, with 14 bases between. The DNA for the CDR3 is TGTGCCAGCTCACCGACTGGGGGGCAAAAAGAGACCCAGTACTTC. It encodes CASSPTGGQKETQYF.

The J gene is TRBJ1-1, the V gene TRBV5-1; unclear D gene. CDR1 is SGHRS, CDR2 YFSETQ, per germline. The V end was cut by 2 bases, the J end by 0 bases, with 5 bases between. The CDR3 loop spans 13 amino acids. CDR3 amino acids: CASSFELNTEAFF. In DNA, the CDR3 is TGCGCCAGCAGCTTCGAATTGAACACTGAAGCTTTCTTT.

The V gene is TRBV27, the J gene TRBJ1-6; D unresolved. Germline V gene data show CDR1 as MNHEY and CDR2 as SMNVEV (reference sequence). The CDR3 covers 15 residues. V was clipped by 1 base and J by 7 bases, with 11 bases between them. DNA of the CDR3: TGTGCCAGCAGTTTATTATCCGGCGCGAATTCACCCCTCCACTTT. Translating it yields CASSLLSGANSPLHF.

The chain uses TRBV5-4 and TRBJ2-5, with 7 bases aligning to TRBD2. Germline V lookup: CDR1 SGHNT, CDR2 YYREEE (reference sequence). Trimming took 6 bases from V and 5 from J; bases not matched to a gene: 10. The CDR3 is 14 amino acids. CDR3 bases: TGTGCCAGCACCATGGGGGGGGGAAGGGAGACCCAGTACTTC. Its protein product is CASTMGGGRETQYF.

The rearrangement joins TRBV19 to TRBJ2-3, with D maybe TRBD1 (6 bases). This CDR3 comprises 15 residues. CDR1 and CDR2 from the germline V gene are LNHDA and SQIVND (reference sequence). V was pared by 1 base and J by 4 bases, with 12 bases between. This CDR3 is CASSIGGHKADTQYF. In nucleotides, the CDR3 is TGTGCCAGTAGTATAGGGGGACACAAGGCAGATACGCAGTATTTT.

The gene calls are TRBV20-1 and TRBJ2-6, with no clear D. The germline V gene has CDR1 DFQATT and CDR2 SNEGSKA (reference sequence). This CDR3 spans 15 amino acids. Trimming cost V 3 bases and J 2 bases, with 11 bases left between them. CDR3 bases: TGCAGTGCTAGTGGCACTGCAACTGGGGCCAACGTCCTGACTTTC. This gives the protein CSASGTATGANVLTF.

The chain carries TRBV21-1 and TRBJ1-5; the D segment call TRBD1 is taken from the table without a DNA check. TRBV21-1 is a documented pseudogene. There are 17 residues in the CDR3. The CDR3 bases are TGTGCCAGCAGCAAAGATAGGCAGGGGAATAGCAATCAGCCCCAGCATTTT. It encodes CASSKDRQGNSNQPQHF.

The V and J genes are TRBV5-1 and TRBJ2-5; perhaps TRBD2 as D (5 bases). Germline lookup yields CDR1 SGHRS and CDR2 YFSETQ. Deletions cut 2 bases from V and 4 bases from J, with 9 bases between. The CDR3 length is 13 residues. For the CDR3, the DNA is TGCGCCAGCAGCTTTGAGGGTTCAGAGACCCAGTACTTC. It is translated as CASSFEGSETQYF.

This clone was recorded only once. The rearrangement links TRBV9 to TRBJ2-7; 7 nucleotides agree with TRBD1. Germline lookup yields CDR1 SGDLS and CDR2 YYNGEE. The CDR3 contains 15 residues. V dropped 0 bases and J dropped 0; count of bases not matched to a gene: 3. The CDR3: CASSVERDSSYEQYF. Written as DNA, the CDR3 is TGTGCCAGCAGCGTAGAAAGGGACAGCTCCTACGAGCAGTACTTC. The whole variable domain, remainder taken from reference TRBV9 and TRBJ2-7, is DSGVTQTPKHLITATGQRVTLRCSPRSGDLSVYWYQQSLDQGLQFLIQYYNGEERAKGNILERFSAQQFPDLHSELNLSSLELGDSALYFCASSVERDSSYEQYFGPGTRLTVT.

The chain has TRBV27 and TRBJ1-1; no firm D call. There are 13 residues in the CDR3. V was cut by 0 bases and J by 7 bases, with 9 bases left in between. Germline V gene data show CDR1 as MNHEY and CDR2 as SMNVEV (reference sequence). The CDR3, as DNA: TGTGCCAGCAGTTTATCGCTCTGGGGTGAAGCTTTCTTT. Its translation: CASSLSLWGEAFF.

The gene calls are TRBV20-1 and TRBJ2-5; D is uncertain. V was cut by 0 bases and J by 7 bases, with 6 bases left in between. The CDR3 has 11 amino acids. Germline V gene data show CDR1 as DFQATT and CDR2 as SNEGSKA (reference sequence). DNA of the CDR3: TGCAGTGCTAGAGAGAAGTTGACCCAGTACTTC. Protein product: CSAREKLTQYF.

V and J are TRBV28 and TRBJ1-1; D call uncertain. The CDR3 has 13 amino acids. With 10 bases removed from V and 4 bases from J, the gap between germline ends came to 16 bases. Germline CDR1 reads MDHEN; CDR2 reads SYDVKM. The DNA of the CDR3 is TGTGCCATCTCCCTGCGGATGAGCACTGAAGCTTTCTTT. Amino acids: CAISLRMSTEAFF. Full variable domain (remainder filled in from reference TRBV28 and TRBJ1-1): DVKVTQSSRYLVKRTGEKVFLECVQDMDHENMFWYRQDPGLGLRLIYFSYDVKMKEKGDIPEGYSVSREKKERFSLILESASTNQTSMYLCAISLRMSTEAFFGQGTRLTVV.

V and J are TRBV6-5 and TRBJ1-1; D is uncertain. The V gene's germline CDR1 is MNHEY and CDR2 SVGAGI. V was clipped by 1 base and J by 7 bases, with 13 bases between them. The CDR3 length is 14 residues. CDR3 protein: CASSYFEGSDEAFF. The CDR3 DNA reads as TGTGCCAGCAGTTACTTCGAGGGATCGGATGAAGCTTTCTTT.

V usage is TRBV28 and J usage is TRBJ1-4; 7 nucleotides agree with TRBD1. Germline V lookup: CDR1 MDHEN, CDR2 SYDVKM. This CDR3 is built from 15 residues. The V segment lost 6 bases and the J segment 4 bases; nucleotides outside the gene matches: 8. The DNA of the CDR3 is TGTGCCAGCAGCCAAGGGACAGATATTAATGAAAAACTGTTTTTT. Translated: CASSQGTDINEKLFF.

V is TRBV19 and J is TRBJ2-2, with D possibly TRBD1 on 5 matching bases. CDR3 length: 13 residues. V was pared by 7 bases and J by 1 base, with 7 bases between. Germline V gene sequence: CDR1 LNHDA, CDR2 SQIVND (reference sequence). The CDR3 DNA is TGTGCCAGTAAGGGGAAGAACACCGGGGAGCTGTTTTTT. Its protein product is CASKGKNTGELFF. The variable domain in full, with the rest retrieved from reference TRBV19 and TRBJ2-2, is DGGITQSPKYLFRKEGQNVTLSCEQNLNHDAMYWYRQDPGQGLRLIYYSQIVNDFQKGDIAEGYSVSREKKESFPLTVTSAQKNPTAFYLCASKGKNTGELFFGEGSRLTVL.

The chain combines TRBV19 with TRBJ2-3, with D possibly matching TRBD2 (6 bases). The CDR3 is 15 residues long. V lost 5 bases, J lost 3 bases, and 15 bases lay in between. Per germline, CDR1 LNHDA and CDR2 SQIVND (reference sequence). CDR3 DNA: TGTGCCAGTAGTCCCGGGACTCTAGGGACAGATACGCAGTATTTT. Its protein product is CASSPGTLGTDTQYF.

The chain is built from TRBV3-1 (or the pseudogene TRBV3-2) and TRBJ2-7, with 7 nucleotides matching TRBD1. Trimming took 5 bases from V and 1 from J; bases not matched to a gene: 2. This CDR3 is built from 13 residues. Germline-derived CDR1 and CDR2 are LGHDT and YNNKEL (reference sequence). CDR3 sequence: CASSYRGSYEQYF. In nucleotides, the CDR3 is TGTGCCAGCAGCTACAGGGGATCCTACGAGCAGTACTTC.